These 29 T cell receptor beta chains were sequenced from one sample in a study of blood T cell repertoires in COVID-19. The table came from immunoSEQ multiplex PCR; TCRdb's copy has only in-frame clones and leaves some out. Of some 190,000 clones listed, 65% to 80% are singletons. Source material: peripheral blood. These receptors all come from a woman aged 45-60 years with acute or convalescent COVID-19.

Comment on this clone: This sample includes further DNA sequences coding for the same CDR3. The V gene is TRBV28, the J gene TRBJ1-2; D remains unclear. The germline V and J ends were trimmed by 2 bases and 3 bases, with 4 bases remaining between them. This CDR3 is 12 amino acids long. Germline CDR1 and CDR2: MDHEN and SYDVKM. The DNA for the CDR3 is TGTGCCAGCAGTTTAGAGGACTATGGCTACACCTTC. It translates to CASSLEDYGYTF.

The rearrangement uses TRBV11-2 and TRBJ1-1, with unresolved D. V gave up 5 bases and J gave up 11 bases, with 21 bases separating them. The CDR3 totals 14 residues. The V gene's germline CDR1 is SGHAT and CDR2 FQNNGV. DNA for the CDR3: TGTGCCAGCAGCCTCCCTTCGGACTGGGGAAAGGCTTTCTTT. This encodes CASSLPSDWGKAFF.

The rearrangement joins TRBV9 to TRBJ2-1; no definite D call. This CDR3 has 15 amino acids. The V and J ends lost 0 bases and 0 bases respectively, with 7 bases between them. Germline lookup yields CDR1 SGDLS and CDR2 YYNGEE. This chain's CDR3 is CASSVGQSSYNEQFF. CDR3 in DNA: TGTGCCAGCAGCGTAGGCCAGTCCTCCTACAATGAGCAGTTCTTC.

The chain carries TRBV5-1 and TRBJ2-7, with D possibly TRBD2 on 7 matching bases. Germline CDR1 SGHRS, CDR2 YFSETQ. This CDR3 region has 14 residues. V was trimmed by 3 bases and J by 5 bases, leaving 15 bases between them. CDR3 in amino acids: CASSWGGSWDEQYF. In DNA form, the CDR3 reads TGCGCCAGCAGCTGGGGGGGCTCCTGGGACGAGCAGTACTTC.

CDR3 coding DNA: TGTGCCAGCAGTTACCTCTCCACCGCGACAGGGTTGCAGGCTTTCTTT. The encoded protein is CASSYLSTATGLQAFF. The J gene is TRBJ1-1, the V gene TRBV6-2 or TRBV6-3; 7 bases line up with TRBD1. Germline CDR1 reads MNHEY; CDR2 reads SVGEGT. The CDR3 consists of 16 residues. V dropped 2 bases and J dropped 11; count of bases not matched to a gene: 17.

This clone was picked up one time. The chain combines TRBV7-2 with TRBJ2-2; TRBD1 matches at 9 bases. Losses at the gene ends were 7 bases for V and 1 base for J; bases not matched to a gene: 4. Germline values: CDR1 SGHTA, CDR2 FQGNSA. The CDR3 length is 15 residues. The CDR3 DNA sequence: TGTGCCAGCAAACGACAGGGGGAGAACACCGGGGAGCTGTTTTTT. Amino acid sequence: CASKRQGENTGELFF.

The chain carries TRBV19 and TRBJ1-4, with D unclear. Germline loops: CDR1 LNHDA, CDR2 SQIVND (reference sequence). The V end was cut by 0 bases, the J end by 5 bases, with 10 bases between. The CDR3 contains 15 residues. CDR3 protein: CASSIDGSENEKLFF. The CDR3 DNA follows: TGTGCCAGTAGTATAGACGGGAGTGAGAATGAAAAACTGTTTTTT.

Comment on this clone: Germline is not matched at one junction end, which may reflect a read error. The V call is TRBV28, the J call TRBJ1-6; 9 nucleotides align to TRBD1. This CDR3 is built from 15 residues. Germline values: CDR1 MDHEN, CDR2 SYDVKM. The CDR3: CAGRTGQGYDSPLHF. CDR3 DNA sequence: TGTGCCGGCAGAACCGGACAGGGGTACGATTCACCCCTCCACTTT.

CDR3 sequence: CASSTGTGIYEQYF. The DNA for the CDR3 is TGTGCCAGCAGCACCGGGACAGGGATCTACGAGCAGTACTTC. V is TRBV7-2 and J is TRBJ2-7, with 9 bases aligning to TRBD1. From germline, CDR1 is SGHTA and CDR2 FQGNSA. CDR3 length: 14 amino acids. J was trimmed by 3 bases and V by 5 bases; bases with no gene match: 5.

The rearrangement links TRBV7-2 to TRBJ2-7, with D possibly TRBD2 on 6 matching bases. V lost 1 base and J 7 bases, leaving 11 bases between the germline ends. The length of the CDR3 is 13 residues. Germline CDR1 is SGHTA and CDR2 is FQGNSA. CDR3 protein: CASSLGLAREQYF. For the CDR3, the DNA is TGTGCCAGCAGCTTAGGGCTAGCGAGAGAGCAGTACTTC. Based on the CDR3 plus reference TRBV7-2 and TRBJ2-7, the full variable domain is GAGVSQSPSNKVTEKGKDVELRCDPISGHTALYWYRQSLGQGLEFLIYFQGNSAPDKSGLPSDRFSAERTGGSVSTLTIQRTQQEDSAVYLCASSLGLAREQYFGPGTRLTVT.

CDR3 bases: TGTGCCAGCAGCCAAGGACTAGCGCTCTCCTACGAGCAGTACTTC. This codes for CASSQGLALSYEQYF. The V call is TRBV4-2, the J call TRBJ2-7, with 8 bases matching TRBD2. Germline trimming cut 1 base from V and 0 bases from J; bases unmatched to any gene: 2. The CDR3 contains 15 residues. From germline, CDR1 is LGHNA and CDR2 YNFKEQ.

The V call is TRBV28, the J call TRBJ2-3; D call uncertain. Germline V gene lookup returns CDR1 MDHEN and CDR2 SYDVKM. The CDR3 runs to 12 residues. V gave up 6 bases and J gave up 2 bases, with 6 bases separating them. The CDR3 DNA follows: TGTGCCAGCAGCCTACTCACAGATACGCAGTATTTT. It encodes CASSLLTDTQYF.

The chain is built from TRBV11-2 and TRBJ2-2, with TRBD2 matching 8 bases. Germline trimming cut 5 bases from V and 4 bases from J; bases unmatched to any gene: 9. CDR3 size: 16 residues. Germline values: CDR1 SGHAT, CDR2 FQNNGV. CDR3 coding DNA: TGTGCCAGCAGCATTACTCCGGGAGGGAGCACCGGGGAGCTGTTTTTT. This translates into CASSITPGGSTGELFF. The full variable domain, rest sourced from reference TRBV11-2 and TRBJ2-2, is EAGVAQSPRYKIIEKRQSVAFWCNPISGHATLYWYQQILGQGPKLLIQFQNNGVVDDSQLPKDRFSAERLKGVDSTLKIQPAKLEDSAVYLCASSITPGGSTGELFFGEGSRLTVL.

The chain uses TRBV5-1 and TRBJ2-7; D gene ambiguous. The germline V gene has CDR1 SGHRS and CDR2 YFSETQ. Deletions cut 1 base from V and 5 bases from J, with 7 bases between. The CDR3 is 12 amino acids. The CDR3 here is CASSLSGDEQYF. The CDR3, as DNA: TGCGCCAGCAGCTTGTCGGGTGACGAGCAGTACTTC.

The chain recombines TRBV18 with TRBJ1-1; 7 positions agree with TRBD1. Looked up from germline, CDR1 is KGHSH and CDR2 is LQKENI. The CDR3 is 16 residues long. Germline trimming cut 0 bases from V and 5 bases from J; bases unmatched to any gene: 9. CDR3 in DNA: TGTGCCAGCTCACCACCCAAGGGGGCCCGGAGTACTGAAGCTTTCTTT. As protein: CASSPPKGARSTEAFF.

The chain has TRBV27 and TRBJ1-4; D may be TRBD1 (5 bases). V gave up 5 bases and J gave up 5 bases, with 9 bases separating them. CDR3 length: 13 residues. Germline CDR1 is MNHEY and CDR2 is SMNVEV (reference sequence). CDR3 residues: CASSTDSNEKLFF. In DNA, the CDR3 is TGTGCCAGCAGTACCGACAGCAATGAAAAACTGTTTTTT.

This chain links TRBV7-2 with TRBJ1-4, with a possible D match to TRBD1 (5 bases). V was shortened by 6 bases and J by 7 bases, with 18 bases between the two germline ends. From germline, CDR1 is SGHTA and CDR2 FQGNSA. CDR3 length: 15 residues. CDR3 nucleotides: TGTGCCAGCAGAAATAGGGGTGGTTGGCGTGAAAAACTGTTTTTT. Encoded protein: CASRNRGGWREKLFF. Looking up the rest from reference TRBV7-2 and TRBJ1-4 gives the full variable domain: GAGVSQSPSNKVTEKGKDVELRCDPISGHTALYWYRQSLGQGLEFLIYFQGNSAPDKSGLPSDRFSAERTGGSVSTLTIQRTQQEDSAVYLCASRNRGGWREKLFFGSGTQLSVL.

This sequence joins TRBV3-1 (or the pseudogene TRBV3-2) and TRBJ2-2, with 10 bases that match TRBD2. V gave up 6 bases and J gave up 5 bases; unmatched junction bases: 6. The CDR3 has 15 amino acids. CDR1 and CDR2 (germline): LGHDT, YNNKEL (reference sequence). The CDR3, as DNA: TGTGCCAGCAGGATAGCGGGGGGCTTTACCGGGGAGCTGTTTTTT. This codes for CASRIAGGFTGELFF.

CDR3 region: CASLASPYNEQFF. The DNA for the CDR3 is TGCGCCAGCCTAGCCAGCCCCTACAATGAGCAGTTCTTC. The V gene is TRBV10-2, the J gene TRBJ2-1, with a possible D match to TRBD2 (5 bases). This CDR3 is built from 13 residues. Germline values: CDR1 WSHSY, CDR2 SAAADI. The V gene lost 8 bases and the J gene lost 2 bases, with 10 bases spanning the gap.

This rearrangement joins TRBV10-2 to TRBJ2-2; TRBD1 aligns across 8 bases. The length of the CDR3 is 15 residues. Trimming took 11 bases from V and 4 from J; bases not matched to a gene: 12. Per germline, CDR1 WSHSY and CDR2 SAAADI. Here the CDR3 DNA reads TGCGCCTTCAGGAGGGGACAGGCGTCCACCGGGGAGCTGTTTTTT. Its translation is CAFRRGQASTGELFF.

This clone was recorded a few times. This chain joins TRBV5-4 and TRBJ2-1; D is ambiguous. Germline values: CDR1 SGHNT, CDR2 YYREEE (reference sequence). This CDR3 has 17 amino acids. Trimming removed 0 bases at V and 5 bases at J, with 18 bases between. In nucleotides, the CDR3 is TGTGCCAGCAGCTTGGCGACCACGCGCGGCAAAAACAATGAGCAGTTCTTC. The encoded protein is CASSLATTRGKNNEQFF.

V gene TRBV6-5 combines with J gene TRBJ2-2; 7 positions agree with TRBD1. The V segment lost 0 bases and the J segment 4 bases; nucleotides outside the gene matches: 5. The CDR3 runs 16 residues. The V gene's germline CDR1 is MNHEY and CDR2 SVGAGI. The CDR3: CASSYSGTALTGELFF. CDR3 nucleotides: TGTGCCAGCAGTTACTCCGGGACAGCTCTCACCGGGGAGCTGTTTTTT.

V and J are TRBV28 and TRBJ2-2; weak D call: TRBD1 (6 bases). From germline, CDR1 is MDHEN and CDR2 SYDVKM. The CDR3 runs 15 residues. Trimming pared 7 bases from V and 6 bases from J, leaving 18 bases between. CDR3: CASTTLGAAAGELFF. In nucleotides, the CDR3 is TGTGCCAGCACTACGTTGGGGGCCGCGGCCGGGGAGCTGTTTTTT.

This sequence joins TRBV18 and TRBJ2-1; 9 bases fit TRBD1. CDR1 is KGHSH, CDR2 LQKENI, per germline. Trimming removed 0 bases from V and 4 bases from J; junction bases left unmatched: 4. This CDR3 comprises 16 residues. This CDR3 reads CASSPPGTGPYNEQFF. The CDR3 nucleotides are TGTGCCAGCTCACCACCCGGGACAGGGCCGTACAATGAGCAGTTCTTC.

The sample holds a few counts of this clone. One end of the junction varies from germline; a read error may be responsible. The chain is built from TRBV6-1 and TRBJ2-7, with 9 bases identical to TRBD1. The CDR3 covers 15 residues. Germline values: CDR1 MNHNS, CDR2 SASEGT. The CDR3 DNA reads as TGTGCCAGCAGGGAAGCATGGGACAGGGCACACGAGCAGTACTTC. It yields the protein CASREAWDRAHEQYF.

This chain's CDR3 is CASSHPRTGDEKLFF. CDR3 DNA sequence: TGTGCCAGTAGTCACCCCCGGACAGGCGATGAAAAACTGTTTTTT. The chain couples TRBV19 to TRBJ1-4; 7 positions agree with TRBD1. CDR1 and CDR2 from the germline V gene are LNHDA and SQIVND (reference sequence). J gave up 6 bases and V 5 bases, and 9 bases lay outside the gene matches. The CDR3 has 15 residues.

The CDR3 DNA is TGTGCCAGCAGCTCGTCCAAACAGGGGGGCAATGAGCAGTTCTTC. Translating gives CASSSSKQGGNEQFF. J is TRBJ2-1 and V is TRBV11-3; TRBD1 matches at 8 bases. Germline V gene sequence: CDR1 SGHNT, CDR2 YENEEA. V lost 4 bases, J lost 6 bases, and 8 bases stayed unmatched. The CDR3 is made up of 15 amino acids.

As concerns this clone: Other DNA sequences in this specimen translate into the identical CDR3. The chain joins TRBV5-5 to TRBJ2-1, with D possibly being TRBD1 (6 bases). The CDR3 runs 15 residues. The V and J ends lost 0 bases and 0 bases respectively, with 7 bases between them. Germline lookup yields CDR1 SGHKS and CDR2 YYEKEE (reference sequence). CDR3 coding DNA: TGTGCCAGCAGCTTGGAGGGGGTCTCCTACAATGAGCAGTTCTTC. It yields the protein CASSLEGVSYNEQFF.

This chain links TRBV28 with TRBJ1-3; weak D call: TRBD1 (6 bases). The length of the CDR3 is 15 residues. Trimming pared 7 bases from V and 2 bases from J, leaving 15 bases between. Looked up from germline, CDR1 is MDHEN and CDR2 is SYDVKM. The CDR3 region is CASIDPGAAGNTIYF. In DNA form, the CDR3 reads TGTGCCAGCATAGATCCAGGGGCCGCTGGAAACACCATATATTTT.